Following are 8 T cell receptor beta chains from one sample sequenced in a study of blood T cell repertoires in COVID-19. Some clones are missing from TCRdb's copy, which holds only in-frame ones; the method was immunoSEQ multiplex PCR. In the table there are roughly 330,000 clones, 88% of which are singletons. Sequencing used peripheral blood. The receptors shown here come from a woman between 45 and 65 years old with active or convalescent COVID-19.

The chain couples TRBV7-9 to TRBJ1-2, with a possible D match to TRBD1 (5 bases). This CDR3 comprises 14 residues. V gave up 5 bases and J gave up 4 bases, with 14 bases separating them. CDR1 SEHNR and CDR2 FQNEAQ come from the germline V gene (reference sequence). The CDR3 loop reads CASSPDIAFYGYTF. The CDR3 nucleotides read TGTGCCAGCAGCCCGGACATAGCTTTCTATGGCTACACCTTC.

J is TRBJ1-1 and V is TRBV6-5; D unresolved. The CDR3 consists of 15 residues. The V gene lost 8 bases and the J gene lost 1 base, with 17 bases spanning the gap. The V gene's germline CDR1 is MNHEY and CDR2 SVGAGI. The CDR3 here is CASGHPRERNTEAFF. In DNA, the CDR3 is TGTGCCAGCGGGCACCCACGGGAGAGGAACACTGAAGCTTTCTTT.

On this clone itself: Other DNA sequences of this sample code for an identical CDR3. The CDR3 DNA follows: TGTGCCAGTAGCACCGACAGGGGGAGGACCTATGGCTACACCTTC. It yields the protein CASSTDRGRTYGYTF. This chain links TRBV19 with TRBJ1-2; 9 positions match TRBD1. Looked up from germline, CDR1 is LNHDA and CDR2 is SQIVND (reference sequence). Trimming took 6 bases from V and 4 from J; bases not matched to a gene: 9. The length of the CDR3 is 15 residues.

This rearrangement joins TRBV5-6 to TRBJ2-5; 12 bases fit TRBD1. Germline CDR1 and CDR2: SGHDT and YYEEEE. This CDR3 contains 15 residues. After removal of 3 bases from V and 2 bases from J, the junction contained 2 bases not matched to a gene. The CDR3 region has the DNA TGTGCCAGCAGCTGGGACAGGGGGCGGCAAGAGACCCAGTACTTC. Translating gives CASSWDRGRQETQYF.

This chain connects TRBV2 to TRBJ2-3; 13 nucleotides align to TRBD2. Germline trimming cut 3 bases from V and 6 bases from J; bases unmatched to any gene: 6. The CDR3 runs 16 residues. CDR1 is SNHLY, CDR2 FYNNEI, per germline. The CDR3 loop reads CASSDVLAGGRDTQYF. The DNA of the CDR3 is TGTGCCAGCAGTGATGTACTAGCGGGGGGGCGGGATACGCAGTATTTT.

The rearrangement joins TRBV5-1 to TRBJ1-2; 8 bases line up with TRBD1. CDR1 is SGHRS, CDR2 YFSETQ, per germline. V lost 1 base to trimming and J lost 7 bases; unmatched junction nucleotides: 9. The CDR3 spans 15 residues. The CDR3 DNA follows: TGCGCCAGCAGCTTGACTCCGGACAGGGAAGGTGGCTACACCTTC. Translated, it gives CASSLTPDREGGYTF.

The CDR3 nucleotides read TGTGCCAGCAGTCTCCGGACTAGCGGGAGGAATGAGCAGTTCTTC. Translated, it gives CASSLRTSGRNEQFF. V and J are TRBV28 and TRBJ2-1, with 14 bases lining up with TRBD2. This CDR3 has 15 amino acids. Trimming cost V 5 bases and J 7 bases; bases outside gene matches: 4. Looked up from germline, CDR1 is MDHEN and CDR2 is SYDVKM.

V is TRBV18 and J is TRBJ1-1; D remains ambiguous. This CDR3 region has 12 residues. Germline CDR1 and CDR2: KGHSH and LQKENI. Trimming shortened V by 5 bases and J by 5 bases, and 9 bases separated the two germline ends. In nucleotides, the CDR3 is TGTGCCAGCTCAGGGAGGATGACTGAAGCTTTCTTT. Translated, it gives CASSGRMTEAFF.